Presented here are 30 T cell receptor beta chains from one specimen sequenced in a study of technical replicates of blood from a few donors. Some clones are missing from TCRdb's copy, which holds only in-frame ones; the method was immunoSEQ multiplex PCR. The repertoire holds about 71,000 clones, with around nine tenths as singletons. Input material: PBMCs. These receptors all stem from a human donor in good health. Some clones in this sample may be carry-over from other donors' samples.

The V and J genes are TRBV9 and TRBJ2-1; D may be TRBD2 (6 bases). CDR3 length: 15 amino acids. V was shortened by 0 bases and J by 2 bases, with 9 bases between the two germline ends. Germline V gene lookup returns CDR1 SGDLS and CDR2 YYNGEE. In nucleotides, the CDR3 is TGTGCCAGCAGCGTAGCGGGAGAGGCCTACAATGAGCAGTTCTTC. The encoded protein is CASSVAGEAYNEQFF.

This clone was counted a single time. The rearrangement links TRBV13 to TRBJ2-1, with 8 positions matching TRBD2. The germline CDR1 and CDR2 sequences are PRHDT and FYEKMQ (reference sequence). The CDR3 spans 14 residues. Trimming removed 0 bases from V and 11 bases from J; junction bases left unmatched: 6. The DNA of the CDR3 is TGTGCCAGCAGCTTAGGGCCAATAGCGGGACAGCAGTTCTTC. Translating gives CASSLGPIAGQQFF. Full variable domain (rest looked up from reference TRBV13 and TRBJ2-1): AAGVIQSPRHLIKEKRETATLKCYPIPRHDTVYWYQQGPGQDPQFLISFYEKMQSDKGSIPDRFSAQQFSDYHSELNMSSLELGDSALYFCASSLGPIAGQQFFGPGTRLTVL.

The chain couples TRBV21-1 to TRBJ2-7; the D segment call TRBD1 is taken from the table without a DNA check. TRBV21-1 constitutes a pseudogene. This CDR3 is 15 amino acids long. CDR3 DNA sequence: TGTGCCAGCAGCAAAGAAAAGGGCAGGGCCGGCGAGCAGTACTTC. Translated: CASSKEKGRAGEQYF.

J is TRBJ1-1 and V is TRBV10-3; 10 bases agree with TRBD1. The CDR3 covers 15 residues. The V segment lost 10 bases and the J segment 6 bases; nucleotides outside the gene matches: 14. Germline CDR1 reads ENHRY; CDR2 reads SYGVKD. The CDR3 region is CASMTGGRKTPEAFF. The CDR3 region has the DNA TGTGCCAGCATGACAGGGGGCAGGAAAACCCCTGAAGCTTTCTTT.

The chain is built from TRBV11-1 and TRBJ2-7; 8 bases align to TRBD2. The CDR3 contains 15 residues. Trimming at V came to 1 base and at J to 4 bases, leaving 6 bases not matched to a gene. The V gene's germline CDR1 is SGHAT and CDR2 FQDESV (reference sequence). In DNA form, the CDR3 reads TGTGCCAGCAGCTTAGAAGCGGGAGCCGGGTACGAGCAGTACTTC. This encodes CASSLEAGAGYEQYF.

The chain has TRBV2 and TRBJ1-2; D is perhaps TRBD1 (6 bases). Per germline, CDR1 SNHLY and CDR2 FYNNEI. The V end lost 8 bases, the J end lost 4 bases, and 20 bases lay between the germline ends. CDR3 length equals 15 residues. The CDR3 reads CASLGGGRTTYGYTF. CDR3 in DNA: TGTGCCAGCTTAGGGGGGGGGAGGACAACCTATGGCTACACCTTC.

V and J are TRBV6-6 and TRBJ2-3, with a possible D match to TRBD2 (6 bases). The CDR3 is 15 residues long. Germline values: CDR1 MNHNY, CDR2 SVGAGI (reference sequence). V was cut by 6 bases and J by 3 bases, with 16 bases left in between. In DNA, the CDR3 is TGTGCCAGCAGCAGACTAGAAGTTTGGACAGATACGCAGTATTTT. Translating it yields CASSRLEVWTDTQYF.

The rearrangement joins TRBV7-2 to TRBJ2-6; TRBD1 matches 7 bases. The CDR3 contains 17 residues. CDR1 is SGHTA, CDR2 FQGNSA, per germline. The ends lost 5 bases at V and 0 bases at J; junction bases unmatched: 7. The CDR3 region is CASSRDRESSGANVLTF. The CDR3 DNA reads TGTGCCAGCAGCAGGGACAGAGAAAGCTCTGGGGCCAACGTCCTGACTTTC.

The chain employs TRBV4-3 and TRBJ2-1, with a weak D call TRBD2 (5 bases). The germline V gene encodes CDR1 LGHNA and CDR2 YSLEER. This CDR3 has 14 amino acids. Trimming took 5 bases from V and 4 from J, leaving 12 bases between them. The CDR3 DNA follows: TGCGCCAGCAGCGGAGGAGGACGGTACAATGAGCAGTTCTTC. Residues: CASSGGGRYNEQFF.

This chain links TRBV10-3 with TRBJ1-3; 8 bases match TRBD1. The V segment lost 10 bases and the J segment 0 bases; nucleotides outside the gene matches: 5. CDR3 length: 14 residues. Germline V lookup: CDR1 ENHRY, CDR2 SYGVKD. CDR3 DNA sequence: TGTGCCAGCCGACAGGGGAGCTCTGGAAACACCATATATTTT. It codes for CASRQGSSGNTIYF.

V gene TRBV5-1 combines with J gene TRBJ2-3; D ambiguous. The germline gives CDR1 SGHRS, CDR2 YFSETQ. Trimming removed 4 bases from V and 5 bases from J, with 17 bases in between. The CDR3 consists of 15 residues. This CDR3 reads CASSHGTPPGDTQYF. CDR3 sequence (DNA): TGCGCCAGCAGCCATGGAACACCTCCAGGAGATACGCAGTATTTT.

The chain has TRBV7-2 and TRBJ2-5; 11 bases are a match to TRBD1. V shed 6 bases, J shed 5 bases, and the junction held 8 bases outside the gene matches. CDR3 length equals 15 residues. From germline, CDR1 is SGHTA and CDR2 FQGNSA. Here the CDR3 DNA reads TGTGCCAGCAGTCGACGGACAGGGGGCCGGGAGACCCAGTACTTC. Protein: CASSRRTGGRETQYF.

The chain has TRBV23-1 and TRBJ2-7; 7 positions match TRBD2. TRBV23-1 qualifies as an ORF whose function is uncertain. The CDR3 spans 16 residues. V was clipped by 6 bases and J by 0 bases; unmatched bases: 11. CDR3 protein: CASSPVRSGGSYEQYF. DNA of the CDR3: TGCGCCAGCAGCCCCGTTAGGTCGGGAGGCTCCTACGAGCAGTACTTC.

The chain uses TRBV9 and TRBJ1-6; D perhaps matches TRBD1 (5 bases). V lost 4 bases, J lost 10 bases, and 12 bases lay in between. The CDR3 loop spans 13 amino acids. Looked up from germline, CDR1 is SGDLS and CDR2 is YYNGEE. The CDR3: CASSTREGSPLHF. In nucleotides, the CDR3 is TGTGCCAGCAGCACCAGGGAGGGCTCACCCCTCCACTTT.

The chain uses TRBV4-2 and TRBJ2-7; no firm D call. V lost 4 bases to trimming and J lost 0 bases, with 10 bases between them. Per the germline V gene, CDR1 is LGHNA and CDR2 is YNFKEQ. The CDR3 is 14 amino acids. CDR3 sequence reads: CASSPDIFSYEQYF. CDR3 nucleotides: TGTGCCAGCAGCCCCGACATTTTCTCCTACGAGCAGTACTTC.

The V and J genes are TRBV4-1 and TRBJ2-1, with D perhaps matching TRBD2 (6 bases). V was pared by 0 bases and J by 1 base, with 16 bases between. The CDR3 length is 18 residues. Germline V gene sequence: CDR1 MGHRA, CDR2 YSYEKL. DNA for the CDR3: TGCGCCAGCAGCCAAGATCGGGGGAGTGCAGGGTCCTACAATGAGCAGTTCTTC. This encodes CASSQDRGSAGSYNEQFF.

This rearrangement joins TRBV5-1 to TRBJ2-5; TRBD2 might be the D (6 bases). Trimming took 6 bases from V and 3 from J, leaving 18 bases between them. The CDR3 is 15 residues long. Germline V CDR1 and CDR2: SGHRS, YFSETQ. The DNA of the CDR3 is TGCGCCAGCATGGCCGGGAGTAGGAGGGAAGAGACCCAGTACTTC. This codes for CASMAGSRREETQYF.

This clone was recorded only once. The chain links TRBV9 to TRBJ2-5, with 12 nucleotides matching TRBD2. V lost 7 bases, J lost 5 bases, and 21 bases stayed unmatched. The germline V gene encodes CDR1 SGDLS and CDR2 YYNGEE. The CDR3 loop spans 19 amino acids. CDR3 DNA sequence: TGTGCCAGCGCTACTTCGGGGCTAGCGGGGGGGTTCAAACCGGAGACCCAGTACTTC. It encodes CASATSGLAGGFKPETQYF. The full variable domain, with the rest looked up from reference TRBV9 and TRBJ2-5, is DSGVTQTPKHLITATGQRVTLRCSPRSGDLSVYWYQQSLDQGLQFLIQYYNGEERAKGNILERFSAQQFPDLHSELNLSSLELGDSALYFCASATSGLAGGFKPETQYFGPGTRLLVL.

The CDR3 DNA sequence: TGTGCCAGCAGCTTAGGGACAGGGGGGTCTGAAGCTTTCTTT. Its translation is CASSLGTGGSEAFF. The chain uses TRBV5-6 and TRBJ1-1, with 11 nucleotides matching TRBD1. Germline V gene data show CDR1 as SGHDT and CDR2 as YYEEEE. V dropped 2 bases and J dropped 6; count of bases not matched to a gene: 3. The CDR3 runs to 14 residues.

A single count supports this clone. The V and J genes are TRBV11-3 and TRBJ2-1; maybe TRBD1 (6 bases). V lost 5 bases to trimming and J lost 3 bases, with 20 bases between them. Germline values: CDR1 SGHNT, CDR2 YENEEA. The CDR3 extends over 17 amino acids. This CDR3 reads CASSVGQDRGNYNEQFF. The CDR3 nucleotides are TGTGCCAGCAGCGTCGGTCAGGACAGAGGGAACTACAATGAGCAGTTCTTC.

The chain is built from TRBV6-6 and TRBJ2-5; maybe TRBD2 (7 bases). V lost 5 bases and J 4 bases, leaving 20 bases between the germline ends. CDR1 and CDR2 (germline): MNHNY, SVGAGI (reference sequence). There are 16 residues in the CDR3. CDR3 coding DNA: TGTGCCAGCAGTCTCGGGGCGGGGGCAGAGGGAGAGACCCAGTACTTC. Residues: CASSLGAGAEGETQYF.

The V gene is TRBV5-6, the J gene TRBJ1-1; 7 positions agree with TRBD1. Germline trimming cut 7 bases from V and 5 bases from J; bases unmatched to any gene: 8. The CDR3 totals 13 residues. In germline, CDR1 is SGHDT, CDR2 YYEEEE. CDR3 coding DNA: TGTGCCAGCGAACTACAGGGGAAGACTGAAGCTTTCTTT. As protein: CASELQGKTEAFF.

The genes are TRBV7-9 and TRBJ2-7; D may be TRBD1 (5 bases). Deletions cut 7 bases from V and 3 bases from J, with 16 bases between. The CDR3 has 14 amino acids. Germline values: CDR1 SEHNR, CDR2 FQNEAQ (reference sequence). This CDR3 is CASIPRGRDYEQYF. The CDR3 region has the DNA TGTGCCAGCATCCCAAGGGGTAGGGACTACGAGCAGTACTTC.

The chain is built from TRBV10-3 and TRBJ1-3; 8 bases line up with TRBD1. The junction had 9 bases not matched to a gene; V was cut back by 11 bases and J by 0 bases. The CDR3 is 15 amino acids. CDR1 is ENHRY and CDR2 is SYGVKD in the germline V gene. CDR3 amino acids: CAASGTGGSGNTIYF. The CDR3 DNA follows: TGTGCCGCCTCCGGGACAGGAGGCTCTGGAAACACCATATATTTT.

The V call is TRBV5-6, the J call TRBJ2-1, with 9 bases aligning to TRBD2. Trimming removed 5 bases from V and 4 bases from J; junction bases left unmatched: 4. The CDR3 consists of 14 residues. Germline assignment: CDR1 SGHDT and CDR2 YYEEEE. CDR3 sequence (DNA): TGTGCCAGCAGGATCCTAGCGGGATACAATGAGCAGTTCTTC. Its protein product is CASRILAGYNEQFF.

V is TRBV6-6 and J is TRBJ2-1; TRBD1 agrees at 7 bases. Unmatched junction bases numbered 4, after V lost 5 bases and J lost 3 bases. Germline CDR1 MNHNY, CDR2 SVGAGI (reference sequence). This CDR3 contains 14 residues. This CDR3 is CASSPRQGYNEQFF. CDR3 nucleotide sequence: TGTGCCAGCAGTCCTCGACAGGGCTACAATGAGCAGTTCTTC.

The chain uses TRBV30 and TRBJ1-4; D is unclear. The germline V and J ends were trimmed by 3 bases and 8 bases, with 16 bases remaining between them. The germline V gene has CDR1 GTSNPN and CDR2 SVGIG (reference sequence). The CDR3 extends over 14 amino acids. The CDR3 region has the DNA TGTGCCTGGAGGTCCTGGAGAGGCCACGAAAAACTGTTTTTT. Translated, it gives CAWRSWRGHEKLFF.

On this clone itself: The sample carries other DNA sequences with the same CDR3. The gene calls are TRBV18 and TRBJ1-2; TRBD1 aligns across 9 bases. This CDR3 contains 14 residues. Germline CDR1 reads KGHSH; CDR2 reads LQKENI. Trimming cost V 3 bases and J 6 bases; bases outside gene matches: 5. CDR3 sequence reads: CASSPSGTGNGYTF. The CDR3 coding sequence is TGTGCCAGCTCACCCTCGGGGACAGGGAATGGCTACACCTTC. The full variable domain, in which reference TRBV18 and TRBJ1-2 provide the parts outside the CDR3, is NAGVMQNPRHLVRRRGQEARLRCSPMKGHSHVYWYRQLPEEGLKFMVYLQKENIIDESGMPKERFSAEFPKEGPSILRIQQVVRGDSAAYFCASSPSGTGNGYTFGSGTRLTVV.

The genes are TRBV7-2 and TRBJ1-5; no definite D call. CDR1 is SGHTA, CDR2 FQGNSA, per germline. This CDR3 is built from 17 residues. The V end was cut by 1 base, the J end by 0 bases, with 13 bases between. CDR3 nucleotides: TGTGCCAGCAGCTTAGTGATGGGGAGAGATAGCAATCAGCCCCAGCATTTT. Translation gives CASSLVMGRDSNQPQHF.

The rearrangement uses TRBV11-2 and TRBJ2-7, with a weak D call TRBD2 (5 bases). The V and J ends lost 1 base and 1 base respectively, with 14 bases between them. The CDR3 is made up of 16 amino acids. CDR1 and CDR2 (germline): SGHAT, FQNNGV. CDR3 sequence reads: CASSLVANKPSYEQYF. The CDR3, as DNA: TGTGCCAGCAGCTTAGTAGCGAATAAACCATCCTACGAGCAGTACTTC.